The 28 T cell receptor beta chains given below trace back to one sample, sequenced in a study of blood T cell repertoires in COVID-19. Repertoires were generated with immunoSEQ multiplex PCR, while TCRdb's copy carries only in-frame clones and drops some. The sample holds about 27,000 clones, 92% seen once. The material sequenced was peripheral blood. These receptors were collected from a human donor in a cohort sampled during active COVID-19.

The CDR3 protein is CASGLVAATGVAFF. In DNA form, the CDR3 reads TGTGCTAGTGGTTTGGTAGCAGCTACAGGGGTTGCTTTCTTT. This chain uses TRBV12-5 with TRBJ1-1, with 7 bases that match TRBD1. The CDR3 is 14 amino acids. Germline lookup yields CDR1 LGHNT and CDR2 FRNRAP. V was clipped by 0 bases and J by 11 bases; unmatched bases: 9.

In DNA form, the CDR3 reads TGTGCCAGCAGCCTACGTGGCTCCTACGAGCAGTACTTC. Protein sequence: CASSLRGSYEQYF. The rearrangement joins TRBV7-9 to TRBJ2-7; no clear D. Trimming removed 5 bases at V and 0 bases at J, with 8 bases between. Germline V gene data show CDR1 as SEHNR and CDR2 as FQNEAQ (reference sequence). This CDR3 comprises 13 residues.

This rearrangement joins TRBV27 to TRBJ1-1; a weak D match, TRBD1 (6 bases). The CDR3 runs to 13 residues. Germline values: CDR1 MNHEY, CDR2 SMNVEV (reference sequence). V lost 5 bases and J lost 4, with 11 bases in between. DNA of the CDR3: TGTGCCAGCAGTAACAGGGTACGCACTGAAGCTTTCTTT. It translates to CASSNRVRTEAFF.

The V call is TRBV5-8, the J call TRBJ1-4, with D hard to call. Germline CDR1 SGHTS, CDR2 YDEGEE. This CDR3 has 16 residues. The V end lost 4 bases, the J end lost 4 bases, and 17 bases lay between the germline ends. CDR3 amino acids: CASSRWAGSRNEKLFF. CDR3 sequence (DNA): TGTGCCAGCAGCCGGTGGGCGGGCAGCCGTAATGAAAAACTGTTTTTT.

The chain uses TRBV6-5 and TRBJ2-2, with D tentatively TRBD2 (6 bases). V was pared by 7 bases and J by 4 bases, with 10 bases between. CDR3 length equals 13 residues. CDR1 and CDR2 (germline): MNHEY, SVGAGI. DNA for the CDR3: TGTGCCAGCATCCAGGGAGGCACCGGGGAGCTGTTTTTT. As protein: CASIQGGTGELFF.

The chain uses TRBV10-3 and TRBJ2-5; D call uncertain. V lost 2 bases to trimming and J lost 1 base, with 5 bases between them. CDR1 and CDR2 from the germline V gene are ENHRY and SYGVKD. The CDR3 covers 13 residues. The CDR3 nucleotides are TGTGCCATCAGTGAGGAGAGCCAAGAGACCCAGTACTTC. Translation: CAISEESQETQYF.

The rearrangement uses TRBV2 and TRBJ2-1, with 8 bases fitting TRBD1. CDR3 length equals 15 residues. CDR1 SNHLY and CDR2 FYNNEI come from the germline V gene. V was pared by 5 bases and J by 8 bases, with 11 bases of the junction left unmatched. The CDR3 spells CASSPYLTGVDEQFF. The CDR3 DNA follows: TGTGCCAGCAGTCCATACCTGACAGGGGTGGATGAGCAGTTCTTC.

The chain has TRBV1 and TRBJ2-7; TRBD2, as called in the table, went unchecked against the DNA. TRBV1 is a known pseudogene. The CDR3 has 21 amino acids. This chain's CDR3 is CTSSQDRGSGGDKKDSYEQYV. The CDR3 DNA follows: TGCACCAGCAGCCAAGATCGGGGTAGCGGGGGGGATAAAAAAGATTCCTACGAGCAGTACGTC.

This clone is a singleton in its sample. V usage is TRBV6-1 and J usage is TRBJ2-1, with D possibly TRBD1 on 5 matching bases. The V end lost 1 base, the J end lost 4 bases, and 17 bases lay between the germline ends. The CDR3 contains 17 residues. The germline V gene encodes CDR1 MNHNS and CDR2 SASEGT. The CDR3 DNA follows: TGTGCCAGCAGTGAAGGGCAAGGGGCCCCAACTTACAATGAGCAGTTCTTC. This codes for CASSEGQGAPTYNEQFF.

The V gene is TRBV12-3 or TRBV12-4, the J gene TRBJ2-2; D call uncertain. The CDR3 covers 11 residues. V lost 8 bases and J 5 bases, leaving 6 bases between the germline ends. The CDR3 loop reads CASGKTGELFF. The CDR3 region has the DNA TGTGCCAGCGGCAAGACCGGGGAGCTGTTTTTT.

This chain links TRBV6-5 with TRBJ1-5; D is possibly TRBD1 (6 bases). V lost 6 bases and J lost 1, with 10 bases in between. The length of the CDR3 is 14 residues. The V gene's germline CDR1 is MNHEY and CDR2 SVGAGI. Here the CDR3 DNA reads TGTGCCAGCAGGAGGACAGCGAGCAATCAGCCCCAGCATTTT. It translates to CASRRTASNQPQHF.

The gene calls are TRBV19 and TRBJ2-3, with 10 bases lining up with TRBD2. Germline lookup yields CDR1 LNHDA and CDR2 SQIVND (reference sequence). The CDR3 loop spans 13 amino acids. V gave up 5 bases and J gave up 6 bases; unmatched junction bases: 2. CDR3 sequence: CASSPGLADTQYF. The CDR3 DNA reads TGTGCCAGTAGTCCGGGACTAGCGGATACGCAGTATTTT.

J is TRBJ2-5 and V is TRBV18, with 7 nucleotides matching TRBD2. The V gene's germline CDR1 is KGHSH and CDR2 LQKENI. V shed 5 bases and J 5 bases; nucleotides not matched to a gene: 2. The CDR3 loop spans 12 amino acids. The CDR3: CASSEGGETQYF. CDR3 DNA: TGTGCCAGCTCAGAGGGAGGGGAGACCCAGTACTTC.

The rearrangement links TRBV5-1 to TRBJ2-1, with 11 bases aligning to TRBD2. From germline, CDR1 is SGHRS and CDR2 YFSETQ. Germline trimming cut 2 bases from V and 10 bases from J; bases unmatched to any gene: 5. The length of the CDR3 is 14 residues. CDR3 residues: CASSFVAGGREQFF. As DNA, the CDR3 is TGCGCCAGCAGCTTTGTAGCGGGGGGGCGAGAGCAGTTCTTC.

V is TRBV28 and J is TRBJ1-2; no clear D gene. Germline V gives CDR1 MDHEN, CDR2 SYDVKM. CDR3 length: 17 amino acids. The V end was cut by 3 bases, the J end by 0 bases, with 17 bases between. CDR3 in amino acids: CASSFRSLTLSNYGYTF. In DNA, the CDR3 is TGTGCCAGCAGTTTCCGGAGCCTCACTCTTTCTAACTATGGCTACACCTTC.

This rearrangement joins TRBV3-1 (or the pseudogene TRBV3-2) to TRBJ1-4; 7 bases are a match to TRBD1. Germline V gene data show CDR1 as LGHDT and CDR2 as YNNKEL (reference sequence). The CDR3 extends over 15 amino acids. V shed 4 bases, J shed 4 bases, and the junction held 6 bases outside the gene matches. For the CDR3, the DNA is TGTGCCAGCAGCCTTGAGGGGGCCCTTAATGAAAAACTGTTTTTT. The encoded protein is CASSLEGALNEKLFF.

The chain recombines TRBV2 with TRBJ1-2, with a weak D call TRBD1 (6 bases). The germline CDR1 and CDR2 sequences are SNHLY and FYNNEI. V lost 6 bases to trimming and J lost 4 bases, with 9 bases between them. The CDR3 length is 12 residues. The CDR3 loop reads CASSGTPYGYTF. The CDR3 bases are TGTGCCAGCAGCGGGACACCCTATGGCTACACCTTC.

V is TRBV4-1 and J is TRBJ1-5; D is perhaps TRBD1 (6 bases). Germline CDR1 and CDR2: MGHRA and YSYEKL. The CDR3 is 15 residues long. V was shortened by 4 bases and J by 2 bases, with 12 bases between the two germline ends. CDR3 nucleotide sequence: TGCGCCAGCAGCCCAGAGGGGGGAGGCAATCAGCCCCAGCATTTT. Amino acid sequence: CASSPEGGGNQPQHF.

This chain connects TRBV25-1 to TRBJ2-5; D unclear. The CDR3 runs 15 residues. Deletions cut 2 bases from V and 0 bases from J, with 10 bases between. The germline gives CDR1 MGHDK, CDR2 SYGVNS. Here the CDR3 DNA reads TGTGCCAGCAGTGAAAAACAGTGGTACCAAGAGACCCAGTACTTC. It encodes CASSEKQWYQETQYF.

The chain recombines TRBV18 with TRBJ2-7, with a weak D call TRBD2 (5 bases). The CDR3 is 12 residues long. Per the germline V gene, CDR1 is KGHSH and CDR2 is LQKENI. V lost 3 bases to trimming and J lost 7 bases, with 10 bases between them. In DNA form, the CDR3 reads TGTGCCAGCTCACCCAGGAGAGGGGAGCAGTACTTC. It is translated as CASSPRRGEQYF.

The chain couples TRBV4-2 to TRBJ2-2; D is possibly TRBD2 (6 bases). The CDR3 consists of 15 residues. Germline V lookup: CDR1 LGHNA, CDR2 YNFKEQ. Trimming left V 4 bases short and J 1 base short, with 10 bases between. This CDR3 is CASSPSGGNTGELFF. The DNA for the CDR3 is TGTGCCAGCAGCCCCTCCGGGGGGAACACCGGGGAGCTGTTTTTT.

This chain links TRBV29-1 with TRBJ2-3, with TRBD1 matching over 9 bases. Germline CDR1 is SQVTM and CDR2 is ANQGSEA. The trim removed 3 bases at V and 5 bases at J, leaving 6 bases unmatched. This CDR3 is built from 14 residues. Written as DNA, the CDR3 is TGCAGCGTTGATGACAGGGGGGAGCGAGATACGCAGTATTTT. It specifies CSVDDRGERDTQYF.

The gene calls are TRBV7-9 and TRBJ2-3, with D possibly matching TRBD1 (5 bases). The CDR3 is 14 amino acids. Trimming cost V 1 base and J 0 bases, with 5 bases left between them. Germline assignment: CDR1 SEHNR and CDR2 FQNEAQ (reference sequence). The CDR3 DNA sequence: TGTGCCAGCAGCTTAGAGGGGAGCACAGATACGCAGTATTTT. It specifies CASSLEGSTDTQYF.

The chain has TRBV11-2 and TRBJ2-5; TRBD1 might be the D (6 bases). V was trimmed by 5 bases and J by 1 base, leaving 11 bases between them. The CDR3 is 14 amino acids. Germline loops: CDR1 SGHAT, CDR2 FQNNGV. This CDR3 reads CASSPEGVQETQYF. The DNA of the CDR3 is TGTGCCAGCAGCCCCGAGGGGGTCCAAGAGACCCAGTACTTC. The complete variable domain, with remaining parts taken from reference TRBV11-2 and TRBJ2-5, reads EAGVAQSPRYKIIEKRQSVAFWCNPISGHATLYWYQQILGQGPKLLIQFQNNGVVDDSQLPKDRFSAERLKGVDSTLKIQPAKLEDSAVYLCASSPEGVQETQYFGPGTRLLVL.

This chain connects TRBV12-3 or TRBV12-4 to TRBJ1-1, with 11 nucleotides matching TRBD1. The V and J ends lost 5 bases and 11 bases, in that order; junction bases with no gene match: 7. This CDR3 is 13 amino acids long. The CDR3 is CASSPGQGVDAFF. In DNA, the CDR3 is TGTGCCAGCAGTCCGGGACAGGGGGTGGATGCTTTCTTT.

The chain combines TRBV9 with TRBJ2-5; the D gene is possibly TRBD2 (5 bases). This CDR3 region has 16 residues. Trimming left V 5 bases short and J 2 bases short, with 19 bases between. Germline loops: CDR1 SGDLS, CDR2 YYNGEE. The CDR3 DNA sequence: TGTGCCAGCAGGGAGTCACTAGGCTTCCCACAAGAGACCCAGTACTTC. It is translated as CASRESLGFPQETQYF.

The chain recombines TRBV14 with TRBJ2-7; 9 positions agree with TRBD1. V lost 0 bases and J lost 1; bases outside the gene matches: 1. CDR3 length: 15 residues. Germline V gene lookup returns CDR1 SGHDN and CDR2 FVKESK. The CDR3 DNA reads TGTGCCAGCAGCCAAGACGACAGGGGGTCCTACGAGCAGTACGTC. It specifies CASSQDDRGSYEQYV.

In this sample, this clone turned up once. The rearrangement uses TRBV12-3 or TRBV12-4 and TRBJ2-5; D perhaps matches TRBD2 (5 bases). This CDR3 comprises 12 residues. Between the trimmed V and J ends, which lost 8 bases and 4 bases, there was a span of 11 bases. The CDR3 is CASSDFPETQYF. The CDR3 nucleotides read TGTGCCAGCTCGGACTTCCCAGAGACCCAGTACTTC.